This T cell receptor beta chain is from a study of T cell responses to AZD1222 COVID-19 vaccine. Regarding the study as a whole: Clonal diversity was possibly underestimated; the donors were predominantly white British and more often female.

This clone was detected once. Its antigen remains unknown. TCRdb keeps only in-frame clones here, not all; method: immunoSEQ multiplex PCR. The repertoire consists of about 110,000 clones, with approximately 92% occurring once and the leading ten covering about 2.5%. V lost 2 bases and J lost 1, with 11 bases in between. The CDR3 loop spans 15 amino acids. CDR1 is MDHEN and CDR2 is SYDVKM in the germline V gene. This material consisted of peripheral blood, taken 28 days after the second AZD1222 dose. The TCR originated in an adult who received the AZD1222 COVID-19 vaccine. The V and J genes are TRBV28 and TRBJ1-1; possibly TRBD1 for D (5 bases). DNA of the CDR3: TGTGCCAGCAGTTTACCAGGGTTGGGGAACACTGAAGCTTTCTTT. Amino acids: CASSLPGLGNTEAFF.